The rows below give T cell receptor beta chains drawn from one sample of a study of shared T cell receptors in the human thymus. TCRdb's table, derived via immunoSEQ multiplex PCR, lists solely in-frame clones and lacks some. The sample carries 550,000 to 800,000 clones, approximately 85% recorded once. The data also belong to a second study, concerning human thymus T cells.

Sequencing input: thymocytes. These TCRs come from a girl under three years old with a congenital heart defect. CDR3s include the opening cysteine and the closing phenylalanine or tryptophan. A D gene is named only where the DNA matches it firmly. Where a row states a size, it is once, few, many or the class of an expanded clone; other rows omit it.

v_call	clone_size	d_call	j_call	cdr3_nt	cdr3_aa
TRBV9	few	TRBD2	TRBJ2-2	TGTGCCAGCAGCCTGTTCCCGGCTAGCGGGGGTAAGATTGGCACCGGGGAGCTGTTTTTT	CASSLFPASGGKIGTGELFF
TRBV25-1	.	.	TRBJ1-2	TGTGCCAGCAGTGAGTCAAAAACTGGTGGCTACACCTTC	CASSESKTGGYTF
TRBV2	.	TRBD1	TRBJ2-2	TGTGCCAGCCTAGAGGGGGCTCCGAACACCGGGGAGCTGTTTTTT	CASLEGAPNTGELFF
TRBV6-6	.	TRBD1	TRBJ1-2	TGTGCCAGCAGTTACCCACGACGGGACAGGGGTGGCTACACCTTC	CASSYPRRDRGGYTF
TRBV5-6	.	.	TRBJ2-2	TGTGCCAGCAGCCTGGCGGAGAGGAACACCGGGGAGCTGTTTTTT	CASSLAERNTGELFF
TRBV27	.	TRBD1	TRBJ2-1	TGTGCCAGCAGCGGACAGGGAAAGGACAATGAGCAGTTCTTC	CASSGQGKDNEQFF
TRBV5-4	.	TRBD1	TRBJ1-1	TGTGCCAGCAAAGGGACCGGGACAGGGAGGGGTTTATTGGGTGAAGCTTTCTTT	CASKGTGTGRGLLGEAFF
TRBV5-1	.	.	TRBJ2-3	TGCGCCAGCAGCTTGGCGGGGATCACAGATACGCAGTATTTT	CASSLAGITDTQYF
TRBV6-6	.	.	TRBJ1-1	TGTGCCAGCAGTGAGCCTTTTGCCCCTGAAGCTTTCTTT	CASSEPFAPEAFF
TRBV5-1	.	TRBD2	TRBJ2-7	TGCGCCAGCAGCGAAAAGCGGGGCTCCCTCGTCGAGCAGTACTTC	CASSEKRGSLVEQYF
TRBV27	few	TRBD1	TRBJ2-7	TGTGCCAGCAGTTTATCCCCCCGACAGGGTGAGCCAAACTACGAGCAGTACTTC	CASSLSPRQGEPNYEQYF
TRBV27	.	.	TRBJ1-6	TGTGCCAGCAGGCTGTTGGACAGAGATAATTCACCCCTCCACTTT	CASRLLDRDNSPLHF
TRBV7-9	.	.	TRBJ1-2	TGTGCCAGCAGCTTAAGAGCTGGCTACACCTTC	CASSLRAGYTF
TRBV27	.	.	TRBJ2-3	TGTGCCAGCAGTTGGACATTTCGCACAGATACGCAGTATTTT	CASSWTFRTDTQYF
TRBV18	.	TRBD2	TRBJ2-3	TGTGCCAGCTCACCACCCCTAACCCGGCGGGGGATGGGTTCCACAGATACGCAGTATTTT	CASSPPLTRRGMGSTDTQYF
TRBV27	few	TRBD1	TRBJ1-2	TGTGCCAGCAGTTCAGGGACAGGAAAAGCAGGTTATGGCTACACCTTC	CASSSGTGKAGYGYTF
TRBV10-2	.	.	TRBJ1-1	TGCGCCAGCAGTGAGAAAGGGAGTGACACTGAAGCTTTCTTT	CASSEKGSDTEAFF
TRBV10-3	.	TRBD1	TRBJ2-1	TGTGCCATCAGAGTCAGAGGACAGGGGCCCTCCAATGAGCAGTTCTTC	CAIRVRGQGPSNEQFF
TRBV28	.	TRBD1	TRBJ2-3	TGTGCCAGCAGTTTGTATGGTCAGGGGGGCACAGATACGCAGTATTTT	CASSLYGQGGTDTQYF
TRBV19	few	TRBD1	TRBJ1-1	TGTGCCAGTGCTCAGGGGGTTGAAGCTTTCTTT	CASAQGVEAFF
TRBV19	.	TRBD2	TRBJ2-3	TGTGCCAGTAGTATAGATCTTCCGTGGGTTGGGCTAGCGGTCGAGACGCAGTATTTT	CASSIDLPWVGLAVETQYF
TRBV29-1	.	.	TRBJ2-3	TGCAGCGTTGAGGGCGCAGCGGACCACACAGATACGCAGTATTTT	CSVEGAADHTDTQYF
TRBV9	once	.	TRBJ2-7	.	CASSAWGRGIPTF
TRBV19	.	TRBD1	TRBJ1-4	TGTGCCAGTAGGGCGGACAGGGCTAATGAAAAACTGTTTTTT	CASRADRANEKLFF
TRBV15	.	TRBD1	TRBJ1-2	TGTGCCACCAGCAGAGTAGGGGGACAGGGAGAAAACACCTTC	CATSRVGGQGENTF
TRBV10-3	.	.	TRBJ2-6	TGTGCCATCAGTGAGGCCCACCCCTCCTGGAGGGTTGCTGGGGCCAACGTCCTGACTTTC	CAISEAHPSWRVAGANVLTF
TRBV19	.	.	TRBJ1-1	TGTGCCAGTAGTATAGATTCTTACCCTATTTCTGCTTTCTTT	CASSIDSYPISAFF
TRBV28	.	.	TRBJ2-1	TGTGCCAGCAGTTTCCCCGCGGCGTCCTACAATGAGCAGTTCTTC	CASSFPAASYNEQFF
TRBV28	.	TRBD2	TRBJ2-7	TGTGCCAGCAGTTCTACCTGGGGGGGGAGAATCCCGTGGGGTGGAGGACAGCAGTACTTC	CASSSTWGGRIPWGGGQQYF
TRBV19	.	TRBD1	TRBJ1-1	TGTGCCAGTAGTATGGAGGGGGCTGAGACTGAAGCTTTCTTT	CASSMEGAETEAFF
TRBV12-5	few	TRBD1	TRBJ1-5	TGTGCTAGTGGTTTGGACTTAGACCCCGCGACAGGGGGCGGCTGTCAGCCCCAGCATTTT	CASGLDLDPATGGGCQPQHF
TRBV19	once	.	TRBJ2-4	TGTGCCAGTAGTATATGGAGGGGTCCCCTAGCCAAAAACATTCAGTACTTC	CASSIWRGPLAKNIQYF
TRBV6-6	.	TRBD1	TRBJ1-5	TGTGCCAGCAGTTTTACAGGGGGGAATCAGCCCCAGCATTTT	CASSFTGGNQPQHF
TRBV29-1	.	.	TRBJ2-7	TGCAGCGTTGTGTCTTTTTTTGATTACACGCCACCTTACGAGCAGTACTTC	CSVVSFFDYTPPYEQYF
TRBV5-1	once	.	TRBJ2-3	TGCGCCAGCAGCTCTTTCACAGATACGCAGTATTTT	CASSSFTDTQYF
TRBV6-5	.	.	TRBJ1-6	TGTGCCAGCAGTCCCGACTCCTATAATTCCCCCCTCCACTTT	CASSPDSYNSPLHF
TRBV29-1	.	TRBD1	TRBJ1-1	TGCAGCGCCTCATCCGACAGGGACACTGCTCCGTCGAACACTGAAGCTTTCTTT	CSASSDRDTAPSNTEAFF
TRBV29-1	.	.	TRBJ2-4	TGCAGCGCGGAGGGTTTAGGGGAAAACATTCAGTACTTC	CSAEGLGENIQYF
TRBV11-2	.	TRBD1	TRBJ1-6	TGTGCCAGCAGCCTGGGACAGGGTTTGGATTCACCCCTCCACTTT	CASSLGQGLDSPLHF
TRBV11-2	.	.	TRBJ1-6	TGTGCCAGCAGCTTAGACGGGTTTAATTCACCCCTCCACTTT	CASSLDGFNSPLHF
TRBV5-4	.	.	TRBJ1-2	TGTGCCAGCAGCGGACCACGGACAGAAACTAACTATGGCTACACCTTC	CASSGPRTETNYGYTF
TRBV7-2	.	.	TRBJ2-1	TGTGCCAGCAGCCCGGGAGCGGCCAAGGAAATAAGGCACAATGAGCAGTTCTTC	CASSPGAAKEIRHNEQFF
TRBV28	.	.	TRBJ2-7	TGTGCCAGCAGTTTATGGGTCCCCGCCCCCAGGGGTCCCACCTACGAGCAGTACTTC	CASSLWVPAPRGPTYEQYF
TRBV4-1	.	TRBD1	TRBJ1-2	TGCGCCAGCAGCCCCGATCAAGGACAGGGGAAGGTCGGCGGCTACACCTTC	CASSPDQGQGKVGGYTF
TRBV2	.	.	TRBJ1-2	TGTGCCAGCCTCCCATCGCGTTTTGGCTACACCTTC	CASLPSRFGYTF
TRBV25-1	.	TRBD2	TRBJ2-1	TGTGCCAGCAAGAGGCGAGGACTAGCAGGCTACAATGAGCAGTTCTTC	CASKRRGLAGYNEQFF
TRBV5-1	.	TRBD2	TRBJ2-7	TGCGCCAGCAGCCCCACCTACCGAACTAGCGGGGGGGAGGTCCGCTACGAGCAGTACTTC	CASSPTYRTSGGEVRYEQYF
TRBV4-3	.	.	TRBJ2-1	TGCGCCAGCAGCCAAAGCGCCCCAAGGGGCTCCGACAATGAGCAGTTCTTC	CASSQSAPRGSDNEQFF
TRBV5-6	.	.	TRBJ1-4	TGTGCCAGCAGCTCGAACAGGGTAGCCGAAAAACTGTTTTTT	CASSSNRVAEKLFF
TRBV6-1	.	.	TRBJ2-7	TGTGCCAGCAGTGAAGCGCTTCCAGGGTTGAGGTACGAGCAGTACTTC	CASSEALPGLRYEQYF
TRBV7-2	.	.	TRBJ2-7	TGTGCCAGCAGCTTAGAAGGGCGCGGGGACTACGAGCAGTACTTC	CASSLEGRGDYEQYF